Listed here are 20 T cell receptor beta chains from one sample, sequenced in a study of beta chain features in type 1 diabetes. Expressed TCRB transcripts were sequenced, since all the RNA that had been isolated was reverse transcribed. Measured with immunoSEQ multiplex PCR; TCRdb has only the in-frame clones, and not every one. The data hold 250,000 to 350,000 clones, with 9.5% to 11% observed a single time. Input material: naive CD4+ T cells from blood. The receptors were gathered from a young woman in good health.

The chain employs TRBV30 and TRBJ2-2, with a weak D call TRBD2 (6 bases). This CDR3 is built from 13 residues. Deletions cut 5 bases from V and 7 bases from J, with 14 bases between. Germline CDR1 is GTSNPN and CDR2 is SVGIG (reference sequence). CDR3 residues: CAWDSGFGGELFF. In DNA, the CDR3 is TGTGCCTGGGACAGCGGGTTTGGCGGGGAGCTGTTTTTT. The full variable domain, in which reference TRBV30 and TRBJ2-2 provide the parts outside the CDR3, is SQTIHQWPATLVQPVGSPLSLECTVEGTSNPNLYWYRQAAGRGLQLLFYSVGIGQISSEVPQNLSASRPQDRQFILSSKKLLLSDSGFYLCAWDSGFGGELFFGEGSRLTVL.

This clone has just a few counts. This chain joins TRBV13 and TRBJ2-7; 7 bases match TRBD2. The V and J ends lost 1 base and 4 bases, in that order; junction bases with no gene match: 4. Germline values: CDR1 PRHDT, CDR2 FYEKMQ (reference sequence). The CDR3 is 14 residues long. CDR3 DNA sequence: TGTGCCAGCAGCTTAGCGGGAGCGGGATACGAGCAGTACTTC. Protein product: CASSLAGAGYEQYF. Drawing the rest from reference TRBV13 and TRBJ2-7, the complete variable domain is AAGVIQSPRHLIKEKRETATLKCYPIPRHDTVYWYQQGPGQDPQFLISFYEKMQSDKGSIPDRFSAQQFSDYHSELNMSSLELGDSALYFCASSLAGAGYEQYFGPGTRLTVT.

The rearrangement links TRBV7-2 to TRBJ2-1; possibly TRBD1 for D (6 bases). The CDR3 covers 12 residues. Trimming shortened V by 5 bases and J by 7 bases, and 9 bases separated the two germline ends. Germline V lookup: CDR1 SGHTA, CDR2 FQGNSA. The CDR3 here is CASSKQGNEQFF. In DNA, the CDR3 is TGTGCCAGCAGCAAACAGGGAAATGAGCAGTTCTTC. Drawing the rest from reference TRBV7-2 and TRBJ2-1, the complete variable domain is GAGVSQSPSNKVTEKGKDVELRCDPISGHTALYWYRQSLGQGLEFLIYFQGNSAPDKSGLPSDRFSAERTGGSVSTLTIQRTQQEDSAVYLCASSKQGNEQFFGPGTRLTVL.

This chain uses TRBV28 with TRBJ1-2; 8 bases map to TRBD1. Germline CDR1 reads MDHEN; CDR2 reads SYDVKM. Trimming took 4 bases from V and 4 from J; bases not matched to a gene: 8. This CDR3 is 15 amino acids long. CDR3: CASSSRQGIGYGYTF. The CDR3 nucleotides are TGTGCCAGCAGTTCCCGACAGGGGATAGGCTATGGCTACACCTTC.

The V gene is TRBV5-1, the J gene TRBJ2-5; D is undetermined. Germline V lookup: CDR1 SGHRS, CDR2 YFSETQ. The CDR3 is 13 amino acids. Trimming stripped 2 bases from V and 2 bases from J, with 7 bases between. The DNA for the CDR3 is TGCGCCAGCAGCTTATCCTCTCAAGAGACCCAGTACTTC. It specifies CASSLSSQETQYF.

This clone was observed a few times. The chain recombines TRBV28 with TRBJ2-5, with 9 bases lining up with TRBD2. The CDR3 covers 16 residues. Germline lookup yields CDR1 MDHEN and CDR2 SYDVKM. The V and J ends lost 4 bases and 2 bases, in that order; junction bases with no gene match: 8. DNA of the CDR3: TGTGCCAGCAGTTCGTTCGCGGGAGGGCTTCAAGAGACCCAGTACTTC. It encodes CASSSFAGGLQETQYF.

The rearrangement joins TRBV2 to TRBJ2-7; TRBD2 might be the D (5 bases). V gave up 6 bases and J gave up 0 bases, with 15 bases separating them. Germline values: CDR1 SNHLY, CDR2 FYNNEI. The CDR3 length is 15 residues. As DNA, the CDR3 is TGTGCCAGCAGGCCTGACGGAGGTAGCTCCTACGAGCAGTACTTC. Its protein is CASRPDGGSSYEQYF.

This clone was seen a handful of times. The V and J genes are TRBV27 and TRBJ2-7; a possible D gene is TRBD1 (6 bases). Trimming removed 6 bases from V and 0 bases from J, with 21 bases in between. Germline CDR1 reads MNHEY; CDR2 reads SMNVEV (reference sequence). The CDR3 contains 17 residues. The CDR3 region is CASSRYLIQGFSYEQYF. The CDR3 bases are TGTGCCAGCAGCCGATATTTAATACAGGGATTCTCCTACGAGCAGTACTTC.

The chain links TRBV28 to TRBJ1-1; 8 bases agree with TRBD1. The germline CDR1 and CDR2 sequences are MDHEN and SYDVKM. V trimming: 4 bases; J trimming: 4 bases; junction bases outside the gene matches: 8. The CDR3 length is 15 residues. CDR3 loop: CASSSQGAPGTEAFF. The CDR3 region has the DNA TGTGCCAGCAGTTCCCAGGGGGCGCCAGGCACTGAAGCTTTCTTT.

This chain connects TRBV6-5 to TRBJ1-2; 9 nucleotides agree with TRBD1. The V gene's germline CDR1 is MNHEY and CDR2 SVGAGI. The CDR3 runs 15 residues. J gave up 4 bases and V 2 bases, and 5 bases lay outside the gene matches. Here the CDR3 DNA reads TGTGCCAGCAGTTACGGGACAGGGACAATCTATGGCTACACCTTC. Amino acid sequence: CASSYGTGTIYGYTF.

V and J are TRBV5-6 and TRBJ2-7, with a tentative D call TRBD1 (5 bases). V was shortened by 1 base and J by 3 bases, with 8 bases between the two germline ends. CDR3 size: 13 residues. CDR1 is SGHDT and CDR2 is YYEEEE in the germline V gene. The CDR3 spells CASSLPRVYEQYF. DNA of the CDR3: TGTGCCAGCAGCTTGCCCAGGGTCTACGAGCAGTACTTC.

CDR3 loop: CASSPLDRALADTQYF. CDR3 nucleotides: TGTGCCAGCTCACCCCTGGACAGGGCGCTCGCAGATACGCAGTATTTT. The rearrangement uses TRBV18 and TRBJ2-3, with TRBD1 matching over 8 bases. The germline gives CDR1 KGHSH, CDR2 LQKENI. The V segment lost 3 bases and the J segment 4 bases; nucleotides outside the gene matches: 9. The length of the CDR3 is 16 residues.

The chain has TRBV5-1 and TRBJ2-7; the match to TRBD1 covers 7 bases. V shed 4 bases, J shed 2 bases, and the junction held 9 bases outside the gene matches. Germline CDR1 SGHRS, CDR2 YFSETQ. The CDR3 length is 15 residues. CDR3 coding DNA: TGCGCCAGCAGCAGAACGGGACAGTTCACCTACGAGCAGTACTTC. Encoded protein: CASSRTGQFTYEQYF.

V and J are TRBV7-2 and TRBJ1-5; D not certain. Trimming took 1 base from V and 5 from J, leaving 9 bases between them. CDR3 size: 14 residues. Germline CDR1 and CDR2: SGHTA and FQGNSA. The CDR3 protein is CASSLDPLDQPQHF. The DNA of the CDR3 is TGTGCCAGCAGCTTAGACCCCTTAGATCAGCCCCAGCATTTT. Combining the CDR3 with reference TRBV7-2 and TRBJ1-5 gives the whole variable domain GAGVSQSPSNKVTEKGKDVELRCDPISGHTALYWYRQSLGQGLEFLIYFQGNSAPDKSGLPSDRFSAERTGGSVSTLTIQRTQQEDSAVYLCASSLDPLDQPQHFGDGTRLSIL.

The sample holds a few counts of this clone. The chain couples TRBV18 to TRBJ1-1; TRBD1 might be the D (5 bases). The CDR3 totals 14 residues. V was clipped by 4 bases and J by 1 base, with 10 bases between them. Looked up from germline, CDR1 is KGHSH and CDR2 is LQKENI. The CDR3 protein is CASSLSTENTEAFF. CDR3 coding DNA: TGTGCCAGCTCACTTTCGACAGAGAACACTGAAGCTTTCTTT. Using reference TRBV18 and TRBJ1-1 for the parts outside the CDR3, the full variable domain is NAGVMQNPRHLVRRRGQEARLRCSPMKGHSHVYWYRQLPEEGLKFMVYLQKENIIDESGMPKERFSAEFPKEGPSILRIQQVVRGDSAAYFCASSLSTENTEAFFGQGTRLTVV.

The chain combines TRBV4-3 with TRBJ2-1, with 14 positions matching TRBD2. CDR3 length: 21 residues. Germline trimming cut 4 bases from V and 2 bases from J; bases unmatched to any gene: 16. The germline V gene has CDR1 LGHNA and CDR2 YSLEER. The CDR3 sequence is CASSRWGPGLAGDRPYNEQFF. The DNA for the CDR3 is TGCGCCAGCAGCCGGTGGGGGCCGGGACTAGCGGGAGATAGACCCTACAATGAGCAGTTCTTC.

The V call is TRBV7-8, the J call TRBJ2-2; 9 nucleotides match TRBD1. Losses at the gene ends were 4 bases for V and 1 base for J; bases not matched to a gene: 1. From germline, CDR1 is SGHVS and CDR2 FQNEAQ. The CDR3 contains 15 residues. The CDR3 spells CASSSDRGNTGELFF. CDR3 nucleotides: TGTGCCAGCAGCTCGGACAGGGGGAACACCGGGGAGCTGTTTTTT.

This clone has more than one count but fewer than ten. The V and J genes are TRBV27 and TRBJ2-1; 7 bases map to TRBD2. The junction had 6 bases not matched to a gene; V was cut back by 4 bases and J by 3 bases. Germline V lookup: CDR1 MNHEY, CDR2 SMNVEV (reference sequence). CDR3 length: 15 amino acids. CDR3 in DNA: TGTGCCAGCAGTTCCTTACTAGCGAGCTACAATGAGCAGTTCTTC. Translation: CASSSLLASYNEQFF.

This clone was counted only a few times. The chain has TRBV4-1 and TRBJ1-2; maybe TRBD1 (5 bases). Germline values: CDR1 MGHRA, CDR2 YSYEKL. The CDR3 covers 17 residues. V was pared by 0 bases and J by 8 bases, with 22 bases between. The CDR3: CASSQDLAGFARSGYTF. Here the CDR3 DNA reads TGCGCCAGCAGCCAAGATTTGGCAGGGTTCGCTAGGAGCGGCTACACCTTC.

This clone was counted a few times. The CDR3 is CASSWTANTGELFF. For the CDR3, the DNA is TGTGCCAGTAGTTGGACTGCGAACACCGGGGAGCTGTTTTTT. The chain links TRBV19 to TRBJ2-2, with D possibly being TRBD2 (5 bases). Germline V CDR1 and CDR2: LNHDA, SQIVND (reference sequence). This CDR3 comprises 14 residues. Trimming removed 5 bases at V and 0 bases at J, with 7 bases between.